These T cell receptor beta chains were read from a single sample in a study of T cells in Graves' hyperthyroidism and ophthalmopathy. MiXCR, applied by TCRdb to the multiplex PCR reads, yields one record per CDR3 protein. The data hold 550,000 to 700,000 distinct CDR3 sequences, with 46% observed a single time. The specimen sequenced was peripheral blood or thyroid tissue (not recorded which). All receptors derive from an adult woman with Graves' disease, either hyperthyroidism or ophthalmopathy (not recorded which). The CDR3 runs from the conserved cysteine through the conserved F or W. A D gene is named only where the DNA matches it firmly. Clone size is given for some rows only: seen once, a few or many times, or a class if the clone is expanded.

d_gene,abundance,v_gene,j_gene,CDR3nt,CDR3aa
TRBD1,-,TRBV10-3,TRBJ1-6,TGTGCCATCAGTCCAGGCTACGGACAGGGAGACTCACCCCTCCACTTT,CAISPGYGQGDSPLHF
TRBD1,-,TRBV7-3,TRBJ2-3,TGTGCCAGCAGCTTAGTGGGACAGTTAACAGATACGCAGTATTTT,CASSLVGQLTDTQYF
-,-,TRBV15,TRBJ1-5,TGTGCTACACCGACGAATCAGCCCCAGCATTTT,CATPTNQPQHF
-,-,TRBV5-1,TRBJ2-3,TGCGCCAGCAGCCCTCACCCTAGCACAGATACGCAGTATTTT,CASSPHPSTDTQYF
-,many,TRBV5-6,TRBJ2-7,TGTGCCAGCAAAGGACGGGAAGCCTACGAGCAGTACTTC,CASKGREAYEQYF
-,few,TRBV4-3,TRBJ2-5,TGCGCCAGCAGCCAAGTGGTTCGAGAGACCCAGTACTTC,CASSQVVRETQYF
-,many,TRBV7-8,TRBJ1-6,TGTGCCAGCAGCTTAGACCCTGCGAAGAATTCACCCCTCCACTTT,CASSLDPAKNSPLHF
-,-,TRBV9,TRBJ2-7,TGTGCCAGCAGCCGGCGAGGGGACTACGAGCAGTACTTC,CASSRRGDYEQYF
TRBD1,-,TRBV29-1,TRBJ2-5,TGCAGCGCAGACAGGGGGCGAGGGGAGACCCAGTACTTC,CSADRGRGETQYF
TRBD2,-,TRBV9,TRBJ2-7,TGTGCTCCTATAGCGGGGAATCACTACGAGCAGTACTTC,CAPIAGNHYEQYF
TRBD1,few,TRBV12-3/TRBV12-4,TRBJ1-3,TGTGCCAGCAGGACAGGGTTTGGGGGAAACACCATATATTTT,CASRTGFGGNTIYF
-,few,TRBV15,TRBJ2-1,TGTGCCACCAGCAGAGGTGTAGGAGACTACAATGAGCAGTTCTTC,CATSRGVGDYNEQFF
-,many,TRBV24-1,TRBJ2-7,TGTGCCACCAGTACCCGCATGTCCTACGAGCAGTACTTC,CATSTRMSYEQYF
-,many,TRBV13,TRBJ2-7,TGTGCCAGCAGTGATCAGGGAAGCTCCTACGAGCAGTACTTC,CASSDQGSSYEQYF
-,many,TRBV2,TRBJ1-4,TGTGCCAGCAGTACAGACAGTAATGAAAAACTGTTTTTT,CASSTDSNEKLFF
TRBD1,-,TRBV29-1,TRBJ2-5,TGCAGCGTTTCCCCCCGACAGGGCCAAGAGACCCAGTACTTC,CSVSPRQGQETQYF
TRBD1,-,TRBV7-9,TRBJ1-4,TGTGCCAGCAGCTTAGGGGACAGGCTAAATGAAAAACTGTTTTTT,CASSLGDRLNEKLFF
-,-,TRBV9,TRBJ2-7,TGCGCCAGCAGCCAAGTTAGGACTGCGGGCTACGAGCAGTACTTC,CASSQVRTAGYEQYF
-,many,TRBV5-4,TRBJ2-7,TGTGCCAGCAGCTTCACCCCGAGCGTCGAGCAGTACTTC,CASSFTPSVEQYF
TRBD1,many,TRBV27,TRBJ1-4,TGTGCCAGCACTCCCCACCCCGGGACAGCCGATGAAAAACTGTTTTTT,CASTPHPGTADEKLFF
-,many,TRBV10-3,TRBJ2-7,TGTGCCATCAGTGATGCAGGGGTTGGAATCTCCTACGAGCAGTACTTC,CAISDAGVGISYEQYF
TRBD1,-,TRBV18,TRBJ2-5,TGTGCCAGCTCACCAACTACAGGGGTGGAGACCCAGTACTTC,CASSPTTGVETQYF